This T cell receptor (beta chain) stems from a study of glioma-infiltrating T cells. General observations from the study: Gliomas, especially low-grade, showed above-expected tissue-blood divergence; non-neoplastic patients showed below.

This clonotype was seen many times. Antigen: not known. Using RNA template, CDR3s of TCR alpha and beta were amplified with iRepertoire arm-PCR. Each CDR3 protein gets one entry after TCRdb re-called the multiplex PCR reads with MiXCR. This sample has 90,000 to 100,000 distinct CDR3 sequences; roughly 40% occur once, and the top ten carry approximately 38%. The CDR3 covers 14 residues. Germline V gene data show CDR1 as SNHLY and CDR2 as FYNNEI. V dropped 2 bases and J dropped 0 bases, with 7 bases sitting between them. The source of this sequence is a human donor with low-grade glioma or glioblastoma, undergoing nonglioma brain surgery, or in good health (not recorded which). The sequencing input was glioma tissue, nonneoplastic brain tissue, or PBMCs (not recorded which). The V call is TRBV2, the J call TRBJ1-1; D unclear. The CDR3: CASSERTMNTEAFF. For the CDR3, the DNA is TGTGCCAGCAGTGAACGGACCATGAACACTGAAGCTTTCTTT.